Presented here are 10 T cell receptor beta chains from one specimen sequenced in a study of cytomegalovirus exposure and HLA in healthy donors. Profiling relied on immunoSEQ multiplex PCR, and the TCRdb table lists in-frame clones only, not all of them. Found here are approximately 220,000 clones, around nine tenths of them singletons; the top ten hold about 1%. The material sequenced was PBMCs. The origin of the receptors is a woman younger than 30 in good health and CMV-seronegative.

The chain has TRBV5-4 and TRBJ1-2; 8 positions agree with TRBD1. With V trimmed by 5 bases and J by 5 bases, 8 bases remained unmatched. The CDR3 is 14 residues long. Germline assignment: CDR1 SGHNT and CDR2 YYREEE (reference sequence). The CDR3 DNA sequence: TGTGCCAGCAGACCGGGACAGGCTCTATATGGCTACACCTTC. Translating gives CASRPGQALYGYTF.

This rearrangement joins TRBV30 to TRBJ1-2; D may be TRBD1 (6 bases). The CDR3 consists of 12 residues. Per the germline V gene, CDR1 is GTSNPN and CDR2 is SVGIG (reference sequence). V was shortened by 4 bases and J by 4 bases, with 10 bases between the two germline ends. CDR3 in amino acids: CAWTGTPYGYTF. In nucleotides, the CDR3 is TGTGCCTGGACTGGGACACCCTATGGCTACACCTTC.

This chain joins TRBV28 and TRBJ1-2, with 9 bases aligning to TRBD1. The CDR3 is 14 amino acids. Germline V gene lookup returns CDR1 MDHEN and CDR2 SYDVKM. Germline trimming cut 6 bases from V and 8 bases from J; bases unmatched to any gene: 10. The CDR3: CASSPPGTGKGYTF. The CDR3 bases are TGTGCCAGCAGCCCACCTGGGACAGGGAAAGGCTACACCTTC.

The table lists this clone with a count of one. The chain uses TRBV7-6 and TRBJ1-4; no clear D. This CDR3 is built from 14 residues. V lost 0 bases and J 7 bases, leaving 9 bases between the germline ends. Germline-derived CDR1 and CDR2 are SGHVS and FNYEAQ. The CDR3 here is CASSLALTAEKLFF. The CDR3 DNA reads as TGTGCCAGCAGCTTAGCTCTCACAGCTGAAAAACTGTTTTTT.

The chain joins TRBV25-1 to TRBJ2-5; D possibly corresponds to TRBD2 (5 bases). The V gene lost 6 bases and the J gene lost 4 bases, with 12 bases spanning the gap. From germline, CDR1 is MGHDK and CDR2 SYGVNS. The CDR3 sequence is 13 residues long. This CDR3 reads CASRIEGRETQYF. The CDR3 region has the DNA TGTGCCAGCAGAATTGAGGGTAGAGAGACCCAGTACTTC.

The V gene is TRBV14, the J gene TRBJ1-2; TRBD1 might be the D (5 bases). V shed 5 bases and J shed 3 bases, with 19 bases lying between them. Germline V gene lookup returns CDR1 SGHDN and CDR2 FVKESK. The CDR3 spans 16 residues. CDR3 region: CASSKRARGGDYGYTF. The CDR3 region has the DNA TGTGCCAGCAGCAAACGGGCCCGGGGGGGAGACTATGGCTACACCTTC.

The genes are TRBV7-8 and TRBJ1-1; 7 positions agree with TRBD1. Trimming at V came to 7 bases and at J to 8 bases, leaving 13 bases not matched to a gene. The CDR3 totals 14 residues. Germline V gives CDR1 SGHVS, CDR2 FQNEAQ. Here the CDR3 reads CASKREEGATEAFF. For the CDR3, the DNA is TGTGCCAGCAAAAGAGAAGAGGGGGCCACCGAAGCTTTCTTT.

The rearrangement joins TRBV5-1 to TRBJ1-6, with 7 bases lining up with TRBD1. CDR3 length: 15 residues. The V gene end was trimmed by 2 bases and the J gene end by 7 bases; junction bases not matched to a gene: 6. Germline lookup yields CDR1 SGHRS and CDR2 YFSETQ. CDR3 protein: CASSLGGARNSPLHF. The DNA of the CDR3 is TGCGCCAGCAGCTTAGGGGGCGCAAGAAATTCACCCCTCCACTTT. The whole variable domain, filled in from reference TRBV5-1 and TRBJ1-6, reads KAGVTQTPRYLIKTRGQQVTLSCSPISGHRSVSWYQQTPGQGLQFLFEYFSETQRNKGNFPGRFSGRQFSNSRSEMNVSTLELGDSALYLCASSLGGARNSPLHFGNGTRLTVT.

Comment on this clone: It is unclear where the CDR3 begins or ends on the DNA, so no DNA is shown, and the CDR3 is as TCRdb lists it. This chain's CDR3 is CASSWGQGTEYF. This chain uses TRBV27 with TRBJ2-7; TRBD1 is taken as the D call from the table, unchecked against the DNA. Counting both end residues, the CDR3 totals 12 amino acids. Germline assignment: CDR1 MNHEY and CDR2 SMNVEV (reference sequence).

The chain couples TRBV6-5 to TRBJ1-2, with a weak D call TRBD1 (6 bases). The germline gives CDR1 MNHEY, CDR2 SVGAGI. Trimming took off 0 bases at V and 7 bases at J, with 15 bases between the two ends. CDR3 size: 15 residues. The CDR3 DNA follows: TGTGCCAGCAGTTACTCGAGAGACAGGAGGTCTGGCTACACCTTC. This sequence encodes CASSYSRDRRSGYTF.